This T cell receptor beta chain originates from a study of cytomegalovirus exposure and HLA in healthy donors. Study results and limitations: An analysis that was carried out later associated some 17,000 TCR beta sequences with HLA alleles at 0.05 false discovery rate. From TCR beta sequences, most subjects' HLA-A and HLA-B alleles were reportedly predicted accurately. In a later analysis, DRB1 alleles had the most associated TCRs; HLA-C alleles the fewest. In a later analysis, TCR beta V- and J-gene trimming was associated with a missense DCLRE1C variant.

Trimming removed 6 bases from V and 8 bases from J, with 13 bases in between. The CDR3 spans 12 residues. Germline V gene sequence: CDR1 MNHEY, CDR2 SVGAGI. 13 Jbeta primers and 60 Vbeta primers were used for the PCR. The data were produced by immunoSEQ multiplex PCR, yet TCRdb's version contains in-frame clones alone and is incomplete. The profile shows about 130,000 clones, 81% of them singletons. In the case of this clone: Antigen specificity is unknown.

Input material: PBMCs. This clonotype originated in a man between 18 and 29 years old in good health and CMV-seronegative. V gene TRBV6-5 combines with J gene TRBJ1-1; D is perhaps TRBD1 (6 bases). This CDR3 reads CASSHGGWEAFF. The CDR3 nucleotides are TGTGCCAGCAGCCATGGGGGCTGGGAAGCTTTCTTT.